This TCR beta chain emerged from a study of blood T cells in healthy people across ages. Notes on the study in general: Naive CD4+ cell counts and diversity both ran higher in long-lived than in aged donors.

For the second PCR, which ran for roughly 7 to 11 cycles, a sample-barcoded 5' primer and a J-beta primer mix were used. TCRdb analysed the 5' RACE reads with MiXCR anew, one entry per CDR3 protein. Of approximately 960,000 distinct CDR3 sequences in the sample, roughly 29% were seen once. Germline V lookup: CDR1 SGHTA, CDR2 FQGNSA. This CDR3 has 15 residues. This clonotype was observed a handful of times. The antigen is not known. A read error may account for a junction end that differs from germline. The sample was also reused in another study, on T cells of mothers and their children.

The chain carries TRBV7-2 and TRBJ2-2; TRBD2 aligns across 10 bases. The sequence came from a woman aged 40 to 50 in good health. The material sequenced was blood. The CDR3 spells CASSQRGGRYGERFF. The CDR3 DNA reads TGTGCCAGCAGCCAGCGGGGGGGCCGGTACGGGGAGCGGTTTTTT.